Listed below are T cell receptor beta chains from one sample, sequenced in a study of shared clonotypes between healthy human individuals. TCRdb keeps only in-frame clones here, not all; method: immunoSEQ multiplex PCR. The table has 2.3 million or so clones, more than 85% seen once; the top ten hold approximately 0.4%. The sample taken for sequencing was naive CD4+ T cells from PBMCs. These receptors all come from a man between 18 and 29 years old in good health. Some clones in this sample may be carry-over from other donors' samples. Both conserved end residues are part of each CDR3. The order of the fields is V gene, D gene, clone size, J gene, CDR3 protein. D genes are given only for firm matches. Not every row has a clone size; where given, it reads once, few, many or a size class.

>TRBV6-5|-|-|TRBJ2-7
CASSYSLSFSYEQYF
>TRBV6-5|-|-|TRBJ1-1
CASSYGMGPKNTEAFF
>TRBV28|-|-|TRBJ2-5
CASRSNGYETQYF
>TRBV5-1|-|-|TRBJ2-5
CASSYPPADLKETQYF
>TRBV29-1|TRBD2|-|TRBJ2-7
CSVVYGLAGNYEQYF
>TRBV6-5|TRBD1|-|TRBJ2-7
CASSYGGWTGAGGQYF
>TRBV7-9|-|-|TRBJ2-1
CASSLGDPKQFF
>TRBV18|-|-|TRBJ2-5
CASSLFTGPLQETQYF
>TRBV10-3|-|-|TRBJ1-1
CAISESGSRGPGNTEAFF
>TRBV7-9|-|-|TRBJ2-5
CASSTGHQETQYF
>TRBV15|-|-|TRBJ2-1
CATSRDGKRDEQFF
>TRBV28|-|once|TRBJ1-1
CASSLLGTEAFF
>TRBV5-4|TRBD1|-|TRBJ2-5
CASSLTSTGKETQYF
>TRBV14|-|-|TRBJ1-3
CASSPRTPGNTIYF
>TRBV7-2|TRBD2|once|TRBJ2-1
CASSSGTSSYNEQFF
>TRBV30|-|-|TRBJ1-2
CAWSHEGVNGYTF
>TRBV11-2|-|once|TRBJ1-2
CASSSIFPYGYTF
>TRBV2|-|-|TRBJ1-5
CASSPQGRGQPQHF
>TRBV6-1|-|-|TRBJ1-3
CASSEAPTSSGNTIYF
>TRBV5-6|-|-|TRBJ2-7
CASSFSQRYEQYF
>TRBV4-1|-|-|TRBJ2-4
CASSPGAWRGRAKNIQYF
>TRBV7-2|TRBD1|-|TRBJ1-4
CASSREGAANEKLFF
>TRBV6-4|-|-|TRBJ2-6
CASRITGAGANVLTF
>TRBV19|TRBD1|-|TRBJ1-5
CASRPRQGSNQPQHF
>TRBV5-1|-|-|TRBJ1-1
CASSFGLGGSTEAFF